The T cell receptor (beta chain) under discussion was sequenced for a study of T-cell reconstitution after alpha-beta-depleted transplantation in children. Study results and limitations: Certain patients had high TCRbeta diversity at day 60, and it came from recipient T cells and thymic progenitors that survived. Several hundred expanded graft clones reportedly supplied alpha-beta T cells about two months after transplant. Counts and diversity of T cells one year after transplant came mostly from newly produced T cells.

Trimming took 6 bases from V and 7 from J; bases not matched to a gene: 15. This CDR3 comprises 16 residues. Preparation of the TCRbeta library was carried out with unique molecular identifiers. One entry per CDR3 protein, called by TCRdb with MiXCR from the PCR reads. Of 140,000 to 150,000 distinct CDR3 sequences listed, 8.8% are singletons. A note on this clonotype: What it binds is unknown.

Sample: PBMCs, mostly from graft donor cells, taken 180 days after TCRalphabeta/CD19-depleted stem cell transplant. This rearrangement joins TRBV12-3 or TRBV12-4 to TRBJ2-1; 7 nucleotides agree with TRBD1. The origin of this receptor is a female patient younger than 10 who had a stem cell transplant for congenital amegakaryocytic thrombocytopenia, so the T cells may come from the graft donor. The CDR3 reads CASSPRQGHRFNEQFF. CDR3 bases: TGTGCCAGCAGCCCCAGACAGGGACATCGTTTTAATGAGCAGTTCTTC.